This entry concerns a single T cell receptor (beta chain). Produced via immunoSEQ multiplex PCR; TCRdb's table is partial and in-frame only. In the table there are 55,000 to 80,000 clones, nearly 98% of which are singletons. This sample is part of a study of technical replicates of blood from several donors. Looked up from germline, CDR1 is MNHNS and CDR2 is SASEGT. Trimming took 1 base from V and 5 from J, leaving 14 bases between them. The CDR3 is made up of 15 amino acids. The receptor was derived from a human donor in good health. Sample: T cells isolated from PBMCs. V usage is TRBV6-1 and J usage is TRBJ2-5; perhaps TRBD2 as D (6 bases). CDR3 sequence (DNA): TGTGCCAGCAGTGAAGGTTCTGGGGGGTTCGAGACCCAGTACTTC. Translating it yields CASSEGSGGFETQYF.